The rows below give T cell receptor beta chains drawn from one sample of a study of blood T cell repertoires in COVID-19. Data came from immunoSEQ multiplex PCR; TCRdb stores just in-frame clones and leaves some out. The sample holds hundreds of thousands of clones, about 88% seen once. Sequenced sample: PBMCs or T cells enriched from blood (not recorded which). The source is a woman between 50 and 59 years old who had recovered from COVID-19. Both conserved end residues are part of each CDR3. Each record gives: J gene, V gene, D gene, clone size, CDR3 length, CDR3 DNA, CDR3 protein. The D gene is left open where the match is weak. Rows may omit the clone size; those that give it use once, few, many or a size class.

J gene: TRBJ1-5; V gene: TRBV2; D gene: -; clone size: few; CDR3 length: 14; CDR3 DNA: TGTGCCAGCAGTGAAGTGCGGGGGAATCAGCCCCAGCATTTT; CDR3 protein: CASSEVRGNQPQHF
J gene: TRBJ2-1; V gene: TRBV2; D gene: -; clone size: -; CDR3 length: 14; CDR3 DNA: TGTGCCAGCAGGGGCGTCGGCTCCTACAATGAGCAGTTCTTC; CDR3 protein: CASRGVGSYNEQFF
J gene: TRBJ1-2; V gene: TRBV2; D gene: -; clone size: -; CDR3 length: 14; CDR3 DNA: TGTGCCAGCAGCCCACAGGGAAGTAGAGGCGGCTACACCTTC; CDR3 protein: CASSPQGSRGGYTF
J gene: TRBJ2-3; V gene: TRBV12-3/TRBV12-4; D gene: -; clone size: -; CDR3 length: 12; CDR3 DNA: TGTGCCAGCAGCCGAGAGAGGGATACGCAGTATTTT; CDR3 protein: CASSRERDTQYF
J gene: TRBJ1-2; V gene: TRBV7-9; D gene: TRBD1; clone size: -; CDR3 length: 15; CDR3 DNA: TGTGCCAGCAGCAACCGGGACAGCCCTAACTATGGCTACACCTTC; CDR3 protein: CASSNRDSPNYGYTF
J gene: TRBJ2-7; V gene: TRBV29-1; D gene: TRBD2; clone size: once; CDR3 length: 14; CDR3 DNA: TGCAGCGTTGAAAGCCCTAGCGGGAGAAGGAGGCAGTACTTC; CDR3 protein: CSVESPSGRRRQYF
J gene: TRBJ1-5; V gene: TRBV23-1; D gene: -; clone size: -; CDR3 length: 19; CDR3 DNA: TGCGCCAGCAGTCAATCGCGGGCTCGGGAGCCCTATAGCAATCAGCCCCAGCATTTT; CDR3 protein: CASSQSRAREPYSNQPQHF
J gene: TRBJ2-1; V gene: TRBV5-5; D gene: TRBD2; clone size: -; CDR3 length: 19; CDR3 DNA: TGTGCCAGCAGCCTCAAAGGACTAGCGGGAGGGCCCTCCTACAATGAGCAGTTCTTC; CDR3 protein: CASSLKGLAGGPSYNEQFF
J gene: TRBJ2-7; V gene: TRBV6-5; D gene: TRBD2; clone size: -; CDR3 length: 16; CDR3 DNA: TGTGCCAGCAGTTACTCGGGGCTAGCGGGAGTCTACGAGCAGTACTTC; CDR3 protein: CASSYSGLAGVYEQYF
J gene: TRBJ2-4; V gene: TRBV27; D gene: TRBD2; clone size: -; CDR3 length: 20; CDR3 DNA: TGTGCCAGCAGTCCTGGACTAGCGGGAGTGGTAACGCTTGCCAAAAACATTCAGTACTTC; CDR3 protein: CASSPGLAGVVTLAKNIQYF
J gene: TRBJ1-6; V gene: TRBV7-9; D gene: -; clone size: -; CDR3 length: 15; CDR3 DNA: TGTGCCAGCAGCGCCCCGGGGGGAGGTGATTCACCCCTCCACTTT; CDR3 protein: CASSAPGGGDSPLHF
J gene: TRBJ1-5; V gene: TRBV5-6; D gene: -; clone size: -; CDR3 length: 13; CDR3 DNA: TGTGCCAGCAGCTTGGCAGGCAATCAGCCCCAGCATTTT; CDR3 protein: CASSLAGNQPQHF
J gene: TRBJ1-4; V gene: TRBV3-1/TRBV3-2; D gene: -; clone size: -; CDR3 length: 14; CDR3 DNA: TGTGCCAGCAGCCAAGGGGAGGGAGGAGGAAAACTGTTTTTT; CDR3 protein: CASSQGEGGGKLFF
J gene: TRBJ2-7; V gene: TRBV5-6; D gene: -; clone size: once; CDR3 length: 12; CDR3 DNA: TGTGCCAGCAGCCGAGGGGGCTACGAGCAGTACTTC; CDR3 protein: CASSRGGYEQYF
J gene: TRBJ2-3; V gene: TRBV7-9; D gene: TRBD2; clone size: few; CDR3 length: 15; CDR3 DNA: TGTGCCAGCAGCTCGGGACTAGCGGGGCTTGATACGCAGTATTTT; CDR3 protein: CASSSGLAGLDTQYF
J gene: TRBJ2-7; V gene: TRBV2; D gene: -; clone size: -; CDR3 length: 14; CDR3 DNA: TGTGCCAGCAGTGAAGCGGGGGACACTTACGAGCAGTACTTC; CDR3 protein: CASSEAGDTYEQYF
J gene: TRBJ2-2; V gene: TRBV7-6; D gene: -; clone size: -; CDR3 length: 15; CDR3 DNA: TGTGCCAGCAGCAAAACAAGGAGATTGGCCGGGGAGCTGTTTTTT; CDR3 protein: CASSKTRRLAGELFF
J gene: TRBJ2-7; V gene: TRBV19; D gene: -; clone size: -; CDR3 length: 14; CDR3 DNA: TGTGCCAGTAGTATACCCGACAGGATATACGAGCAGTACTTC; CDR3 protein: CASSIPDRIYEQYF
J gene: TRBJ1-1; V gene: TRBV13; D gene: TRBD1; clone size: -; CDR3 length: 13; CDR3 DNA: TGTGCCAGCAGCAACAGGGGGCCTACTGAAGCTTTCTTT; CDR3 protein: CASSNRGPTEAFF
J gene: TRBJ2-6; V gene: TRBV27; D gene: TRBD1; clone size: once; CDR3 length: 17; CDR3 DNA: TGTGCCAGCACCCCCGGGACAGGGTACGTTGGGGCCAACGTCCTGACTTTC; CDR3 protein: CASTPGTGYVGANVLTF
J gene: TRBJ2-5; V gene: TRBV24-1; D gene: TRBD2; clone size: -; CDR3 length: 12; CDR3 DNA: TGTGCCACCAGTAGCGGGACAGAGACCCAGTACTTC; CDR3 protein: CATSSGTETQYF
J gene: TRBJ2-5; V gene: TRBV6-1; D gene: -; clone size: -; CDR3 length: 11; CDR3 DNA: TGTGCCAGCAGTGAACTGCAGGCCCAGTACTTC; CDR3 protein: CASSELQAQYF
J gene: TRBJ2-3; V gene: TRBV9; D gene: TRBD1; clone size: -; CDR3 length: 18; CDR3 DNA: TGTGCCAGCAGCCCCCGGTGGACAGGGACGGTAGGTCGAGATACGCAGTATTTT; CDR3 protein: CASSPRWTGTVGRDTQYF
J gene: TRBJ2-7; V gene: TRBV6-5; D gene: TRBD2; clone size: -; CDR3 length: 15; CDR3 DNA: TGTGCCAGCAGTCGAGGGACTAGCGGGAGACTCGAGCAGTACTTC; CDR3 protein: CASSRGTSGRLEQYF
J gene: TRBJ1-3; V gene: TRBV5-1; D gene: TRBD1; clone size: -; CDR3 length: 18; CDR3 DNA: TGCGCCAGCAGCTTGTTTGGGACAGGGGGCGCGTCAGGAAACACCATATATTTT; CDR3 protein: CASSLFGTGGASGNTIYF
J gene: TRBJ1-5; V gene: TRBV5-6; D gene: -; clone size: -; CDR3 length: 14; CDR3 DNA: TGTGCCAGCAGCCGGCGGGGCAGGGATCAGCCCCAGCATTTT; CDR3 protein: CASSRRGRDQPQHF
J gene: TRBJ2-1; V gene: TRBV28; D gene: -; clone size: -; CDR3 length: 12; CDR3 DNA: TGTGCCAGCAGTTTGTACTACAATGAGCAGTTCTTC; CDR3 protein: CASSLYYNEQFF
J gene: TRBJ1-2; V gene: TRBV7-9; D gene: -; clone size: -; CDR3 length: 14; CDR3 DNA: TGTGCCAGCAGCTTAGAGGTCGATCTAGGAGGCTACACCTTC; CDR3 protein: CASSLEVDLGGYTF
J gene: TRBJ1-1; V gene: TRBV19; D gene: -; clone size: -; CDR3 length: 16; CDR3 DNA: TGTGCCAGTATTCAGCCGCCCGAGCTCGGGGGCACTGAAGCTTTCTTT; CDR3 protein: CASIQPPELGGTEAFF
J gene: TRBJ2-1; V gene: TRBV11-1; D gene: TRBD2; clone size: -; CDR3 length: 16; CDR3 DNA: TGTGCCAGCAGCTTGGGCGTGGCGGGAGGTCACAATGAGCAGTTCTTC; CDR3 protein: CASSLGVAGGHNEQFF
J gene: TRBJ2-7; V gene: TRBV4-1; D gene: -; clone size: -; CDR3 length: 16; CDR3 DNA: TGCGCCAGCAGCCAAGTTGCAGGAAAGATCTCCTACGAGCAGTACTTC; CDR3 protein: CASSQVAGKISYEQYF
J gene: TRBJ2-1; V gene: TRBV18; D gene: -; clone size: once; CDR3 length: 16; CDR3 DNA: TGTGCCAGCTCACCGCCTCTACCCAACTCCTACAATGAGCAGTTCTTC; CDR3 protein: CASSPPLPNSYNEQFF
J gene: TRBJ2-1; V gene: TRBV10-3; D gene: TRBD2; clone size: once; CDR3 length: 17; CDR3 DNA: TGTGCCATCAGTGAGTCCACTAGCGGGAGTATGGCAAATGAGCAGTTCTTC; CDR3 protein: CAISESTSGSMANEQFF
J gene: TRBJ1-5; V gene: TRBV2; D gene: -; clone size: -; CDR3 length: 14; CDR3 DNA: TGTGCCAGCACGACAGGTTCTAGCAATCAGCCCCAGCATTTT; CDR3 protein: CASTTGSSNQPQHF
J gene: TRBJ2-7; V gene: TRBV6-5; D gene: -; clone size: -; CDR3 length: 14; CDR3 DNA: TGTGCCAGCATACCCACTGGCGGGTTCTACGAGCAGTACTTC; CDR3 protein: CASIPTGGFYEQYF
J gene: TRBJ2-6; V gene: TRBV19; D gene: TRBD2; clone size: -; CDR3 length: 18; CDR3 DNA: TGTGCCAGTAGTCCCCGACTAGCGGGCACTTCTGGGGCCAACGTCCTGACTTTC; CDR3 protein: CASSPRLAGTSGANVLTF
J gene: TRBJ2-5; V gene: TRBV30; D gene: TRBD1; clone size: -; CDR3 length: 16; CDR3 DNA: TGTGCCTGGAGAGGCAGGGGGCGAGGTTTTCAAGAGACCCAGTACTTC; CDR3 protein: CAWRGRGRGFQETQYF
J gene: TRBJ2-2; V gene: TRBV2; D gene: -; clone size: -; CDR3 length: 15; CDR3 DNA: TGTGCCAGCAGCCCCCGACAGCCCTTCACCGGGGAGCTGTTTTTT; CDR3 protein: CASSPRQPFTGELFF
J gene: TRBJ1-1; V gene: TRBV7-2; D gene: -; clone size: -; CDR3 length: 12; CDR3 DNA: TGTGCCAGCAGACGAGACATTGGTGAAGCTTTCTTT; CDR3 protein: CASRRDIGEAFF
J gene: TRBJ2-7; V gene: TRBV19; D gene: -; clone size: -; CDR3 length: 14; CDR3 DNA: TGTGCCAGTAGCCCCAGGGGTAGGTCCTACGAGCAGTACTTC; CDR3 protein: CASSPRGRSYEQYF
J gene: TRBJ2-7; V gene: TRBV4-2; D gene: -; clone size: -; CDR3 length: 15; CDR3 DNA: TGTGCCAGCAGGATTAGCGGTGTCGGCTCCTACGAGCAGTACTTC; CDR3 protein: CASRISGVGSYEQYF
J gene: TRBJ2-3; V gene: TRBV21-1; D gene: -; clone size: -; CDR3 length: 17; CDR3 DNA: TGTGCCAGCAGCAAAGTCCCTGTTCCGGGGGTAACAGATACGCAGTATTTT; CDR3 protein: CASSKVPVPGVTDTQYF
J gene: TRBJ2-5; V gene: TRBV5-4; D gene: TRBD2; clone size: -; CDR3 length: 15; CDR3 DNA: TGTGCCAGCAGGTCGACTAGCGGGAGCTCGGAGACCCAGTACTTC; CDR3 protein: CASRSTSGSSETQYF
J gene: TRBJ2-1; V gene: TRBV24-1; D gene: TRBD2; clone size: once; CDR3 length: 17; CDR3 DNA: TGTGCCACCAGTGATTTGCCGGGACTAGCGGGAGGGAATGAGCAGTTCTTC; CDR3 protein: CATSDLPGLAGGNEQFF